The 24 T cell receptor beta chains given below trace back to one sample, sequenced in a study of blood T cell repertoires in COVID-19. Only in-frame clones appear in the TCRdb table, and some are missing; sequencing was by immunoSEQ multiplex PCR. The table records 150,000 to 200,000 clones, roughly 76% of them present only once. What was sequenced was peripheral blood. These receptors all come from a woman aged 80 or over with COVID-19, enrolled during active disease.

This clone was seen only once. The chain employs TRBV6-6 and TRBJ1-1; D is possibly TRBD1 (6 bases). V was shortened by 4 bases and J by 4 bases, with 13 bases between the two germline ends. Germline CDR1 is MNHNY and CDR2 is SVGAGI (reference sequence). The CDR3 length is 14 residues. CDR3: CASSLQGRGTEAFF. DNA of the CDR3: TGTGCCAGCAGTTTACAGGGAAGGGGCACTGAAGCTTTCTTT.

This chain uses TRBV11-1 with TRBJ1-4; no definite D call. The germline V gene encodes CDR1 SGHAT and CDR2 FQDESV (reference sequence). The V and J ends lost 5 bases and 10 bases respectively, with 11 bases between them. The CDR3 is 12 amino acids. As DNA, the CDR3 is TGTGCCAGCAGCCGCCGGGAGGGAAAACTGTTTTTT. Protein: CASSRREGKLFF.

CDR3 in amino acids: CASRTGGQETQYF. CDR3 bases: TGTGCCAGCAGAACAGGGGGCCAAGAGACCCAGTACTTC. The chain recombines TRBV2 with TRBJ2-5, with 8 bases aligning to TRBD1. CDR3 size: 13 residues. The junction had 1 base not matched to a gene; V was cut back by 6 bases and J by 1 base. The germline CDR1 and CDR2 sequences are SNHLY and FYNNEI.

This chain links TRBV28 with TRBJ1-6; weak D call: TRBD1 (5 bases). Trimming stripped 8 bases from V and 7 bases from J, with 9 bases between. Germline V gene sequence: CDR1 MDHEN, CDR2 SYDVKM. The CDR3 has 12 residues. DNA of the CDR3: TGTGCCAGCGGGCAGGGCAATTCACCCCTCCACTTT. This gives the protein CASGQGNSPLHF. Complete variable domain (other parts from reference TRBV28 and TRBJ1-6): DVKVTQSSRYLVKRTGEKVFLECVQDMDHENMFWYRQDPGLGLRLIYFSYDVKMKEKGDIPEGYSVSREKKERFSLILESASTNQTSMYLCASGQGNSPLHFGNGTRLTVT.

This clone was observed a handful of times. J is TRBJ2-7 and V is TRBV6-2 or TRBV6-3, with TRBD2 identical over 7 bases. CDR1 and CDR2 from the germline V gene are MNHEY and SVGEGT. V lost 2 bases to trimming and J lost 0 bases; unmatched junction nucleotides: 7. The CDR3 extends over 16 amino acids. The chain's CDR3 is CASSYGVGGSSYEQYF. The DNA of the CDR3 is TGTGCCAGCAGTTACGGTGTGGGGGGGAGCTCCTACGAGCAGTACTTC.

The V call is TRBV28, the J call TRBJ1-5; 7 bases align to TRBD1. The trim removed 5 bases at V and 2 bases at J, leaving 3 bases unmatched. This CDR3 region has 14 residues. Germline CDR1 is MDHEN and CDR2 is SYDVKM. CDR3 amino acids: CASSRQGGNQPQHF. The CDR3 DNA sequence: TGTGCCAGCAGTCGACAGGGAGGCAATCAGCCCCAGCATTTT.

J is TRBJ1-1 and V is TRBV12-3 or TRBV12-4; D gene unclear. The CDR3 is 12 residues long. The germline V and J ends were trimmed by 3 bases and 0 bases, with 2 bases remaining between them. CDR3 sequence (DNA): TGTGCCAGCAGTTTCTTGAACACTGAAGCTTTCTTT. It is translated as CASSFLNTEAFF.

This chain uses TRBV6-5 with TRBJ2-1, with TRBD1 matching 7 bases. CDR1 is MNHEY and CDR2 is SVGAGI in the germline V gene. This CDR3 spans 15 amino acids. J was trimmed by 3 bases and V by 6 bases; bases with no gene match: 8. The CDR3 bases are TGTGCCAGCAGCCTCTCCGGGACAGACTACAATGAGCAGTTCTTC. Encoded protein: CASSLSGTDYNEQFF.

The chain carries TRBV6-1 and TRBJ1-2; no firm D call. CDR3 length equals 16 residues. Germline V gene data show CDR1 as MNHNS and CDR2 as SASEGT. With 3 bases removed from V and 11 bases from J, the gap between germline ends came to 25 bases. CDR3 in amino acids: CASSDWNFGVEAGYTF. The CDR3 DNA is TGTGCCAGCAGTGATTGGAATTTTGGGGTAGAGGCGGGATACACCTTC.

V is TRBV5-1 and J is TRBJ2-2; the match to TRBD1 covers 9 bases. The trim removed 6 bases at V and 3 bases at J, leaving 3 bases unmatched. CDR1 SGHRS and CDR2 YFSETQ come from the germline V gene. The CDR3 spans 14 residues. In nucleotides, the CDR3 is TGCGCCAGCAAGGGACAGGGTGACACCGGGGAGCTGTTTTTT. Amino acid sequence: CASKGQGDTGELFF.

The chain has TRBV19 and TRBJ1-1, with no clear D. The CDR3 covers 16 residues. The germline V gene encodes CDR1 LNHDA and CDR2 SQIVND (reference sequence). Trimming removed 3 bases from V and 1 base from J, with 15 bases in between. Written as DNA, the CDR3 is TGTGCCAGTAGTATCGAAGTTCAGAGGCCGAACACTGAAGCTTTCTTT. Translating it yields CASSIEVQRPNTEAFF.

The chain has TRBV7-6 and TRBJ1-1; TRBD1 might be the D (6 bases). Germline values: CDR1 SGHVS, CDR2 FNYEAQ. Trimming stripped 3 bases from V and 3 bases from J, with 8 bases between. The CDR3 loop spans 13 amino acids. CDR3 sequence: CASSFRGYTEAFF. In DNA, the CDR3 is TGTGCCAGCAGCTTCAGGGGCTACACTGAAGCTTTCTTT.

This clone has just one count. This sequence joins TRBV2 and TRBJ2-7; TRBD2 might be the D (5 bases). Trimming removed 7 bases at V and 6 bases at J, with 13 bases between. This CDR3 has 12 amino acids. Germline V gene sequence: CDR1 SNHLY, CDR2 FYNNEI. DNA for the CDR3: TGTGCCAGCAACCGGGGAATGCGCGAGCAGTACTTC. Protein sequence: CASNRGMREQYF.

The genes are TRBV11-3 and TRBJ2-3; 8 bases are a match to TRBD1. Germline values: CDR1 SGHNT, CDR2 YENEEA. There are 15 residues in the CDR3. The V segment lost 4 bases and the J segment 6 bases; nucleotides outside the gene matches: 9. The CDR3 loop reads CASSSVQGEWDTQYF. For the CDR3, the DNA is TGTGCCAGCAGCTCAGTACAGGGGGAATGGGATACGCAGTATTTT.

The V gene is TRBV28, the J gene TRBJ2-1; 7 bases are a match to TRBD2. With V trimmed by 7 bases and J by 2 bases, 5 bases remained unmatched. This CDR3 spans 14 amino acids. Germline lookup yields CDR1 MDHEN and CDR2 SYDVKM. The CDR3 reads CASNPGGTYNEQFF. CDR3 nucleotides: TGTGCCAGCAACCCGGGAGGTACCTACAATGAGCAGTTCTTC.

In its sample, this clone was seen a few times. The V call is TRBV7-2, the J call TRBJ1-6; possible D gene TRBD1, 5 bases. This CDR3 contains 15 residues. Germline assignment: CDR1 SGHTA and CDR2 FQGNSA. The V end was cut by 0 bases, the J end by 10 bases, with 13 bases between. DNA for the CDR3: TGTGCCAGCAGCTTAGCGATGGGGGAGGGCTCACCCCTCCACTTT. Translation gives CASSLAMGEGSPLHF.

V is TRBV6-6 and J is TRBJ1-4; 9 bases match TRBD1. Germline CDR1 MNHNY, CDR2 SVGAGI (reference sequence). The ends lost 7 bases at V and 7 bases at J; junction bases unmatched: 7. CDR3 length equals 14 residues. CDR3 protein: CASTMDRGREKLFF. In DNA form, the CDR3 reads TGTGCCAGCACAATGGACAGGGGTCGTGAAAAACTGTTTTTT.

The chain combines TRBV5-6 with TRBJ1-3; weak D call: TRBD1 (6 bases). Germline values: CDR1 SGHDT, CDR2 YYEEEE. V was cut by 4 bases and J by 4 bases, with 6 bases left in between. CDR3 length: 12 amino acids. The CDR3 nucleotides read TGTGCCAGCAGCGACAGGGGAAACACCATATATTTT. Its translation is CASSDRGNTIYF.

The V and J genes are TRBV28 and TRBJ2-5, with D tentatively TRBD2 (6 bases). Trimming pared 5 bases from V and 2 bases from J, leaving 15 bases between. This CDR3 spans 15 amino acids. Germline V gene data show CDR1 as MDHEN and CDR2 as SYDVKM. The CDR3 region has the DNA TGTGCCAGCAGTGCGACACGGGACTGGCAAGAGACCCAGTACTTC. It encodes CASSATRDWQETQYF. The full variable domain, rest sourced from reference TRBV28 and TRBJ2-5, is DVKVTQSSRYLVKRTGEKVFLECVQDMDHENMFWYRQDPGLGLRLIYFSYDVKMKEKGDIPEGYSVSREKKERFSLILESASTNQTSMYLCASSATRDWQETQYFGPGTRLLVL.

The chain carries TRBV4-3 and TRBJ1-2; 8 bases match TRBD1. With 0 bases clipped from V and 3 bases from J, the junction kept 6 bases outside the gene matches. CDR3 size: 16 residues. Per germline, CDR1 LGHNA and CDR2 YSLEER. The CDR3 sequence: CASSQDVGQGYYGYTF. The DNA of the CDR3 is TGCGCCAGCAGCCAAGATGTAGGACAGGGATACTATGGCTACACCTTC.

The rearrangement uses TRBV3-1 (or the pseudogene TRBV3-2) and TRBJ2-7; a possible D gene is TRBD2 (5 bases). The CDR3 has 12 amino acids. Germline V gene data show CDR1 as LGHDT and CDR2 as YNNKEL (reference sequence). V lost 2 bases to trimming and J lost 5 bases, with 7 bases between them. CDR3 bases: TGTGCCAGCAGCCAAACCGGGGACGAGCAGTACTTC. Residues: CASSQTGDEQYF.

The V and J genes are TRBV11-2 and TRBJ2-7, with 7 bases identical to TRBD1. The V segment lost 5 bases and the J segment 3 bases; nucleotides outside the gene matches: 10. The CDR3 has 15 amino acids. Germline lookup yields CDR1 SGHAT and CDR2 FQNNGV. CDR3 in DNA: TGTGCCAGCAGCAACAGTTGGGACAGAGACTACGAGCAGTACTTC. Encoded protein: CASSNSWDRDYEQYF.

The rearrangement uses TRBV2 and TRBJ2-5; D is perhaps TRBD1 (7 bases). The V end lost 6 bases, the J end lost 5 bases, and 13 bases lay between the germline ends. Per the germline V gene, CDR1 is SNHLY and CDR2 is FYNNEI. This CDR3 region has 13 residues. The CDR3: CASSRGVRETQYF. The DNA of the CDR3 is TGTGCCAGCAGCAGGGGGGTGAGGGAGACCCAGTACTTC.

This chain links TRBV24-1 with TRBJ2-7; D possibly corresponds to TRBD1 (6 bases). CDR1 and CDR2 (germline): KGHDR, SFDVKD. CDR3 size: 15 residues. Trimming took 3 bases from V and 8 from J, leaving 19 bases between them. The CDR3 sequence: CATSDPGQGPKKQYF. CDR3 in DNA: TGTGCCACCAGTGATCCGGGACAAGGCCCTAAGAAGCAGTACTTC.